The 17 T cell receptor beta chains in this list originate from one sample, sequenced in a study of naive and memory T cell subsets. Two oligonucleotides, mixed equimolar, formed the beta constant-region primer covering TRBC1 and TRBC2. MiXCR, run by TCRdb on the UMI-ligation and nested PCR reads, gives a single entry per CDR3 protein. This sample has some 150,000 distinct CDR3 sequences, with about a sixth found just once. Sequencing input: naive CD4+ T cells from blood. The receptors were sampled from a human donor in good health.

This clonotype has just a few counts. The gene calls are TRBV4-2 and TRBJ2-1; 11 bases line up with TRBD2. This CDR3 has 16 residues. Germline trimming cut 3 bases from V and 8 bases from J; bases unmatched to any gene: 9. CDR1 and CDR2 from the germline V gene are LGHNA and YNFKEQ. The chain's CDR3 is CASSQPLAGGTYEQFF. CDR3 DNA: TGTGCCAGCAGCCAGCCGCTAGCGGGAGGAACATATGAGCAGTTCTTC.

This chain links TRBV12-3 or TRBV12-4 with TRBJ2-2, with 9 bases matching TRBD2. The trim removed 3 bases at V and 5 bases at J, leaving 4 bases unmatched. This CDR3 contains 15 residues. The CDR3 here is CASSLGLAGTGELFF. The CDR3 DNA reads TGTGCCAGCAGTTTGGGGCTAGCGGGAACCGGGGAGCTGTTTTTT.

This clonotype was counted a few times. CDR3 nucleotides: TGTGCCAGCAGCGCCCGGGCCAGGGGTCCTGAAGCTTTCTTT. Its translation is CASSARARGPEAFF. V and J are TRBV3-1 and TRBJ1-1; D is possibly TRBD1 (6 bases). This CDR3 has 14 amino acids. Trimming removed 5 bases from V and 6 bases from J, with 16 bases in between. Germline V CDR1 and CDR2: LGHDT, YNNKEL (reference sequence).

This clonotype was counted only a few times. The rearrangement uses TRBV20-1 and TRBJ1-1, with TRBD1 matching 10 bases. Germline loops: CDR1 DFQATT, CDR2 SNEGSKA (reference sequence). V lost 0 bases to trimming and J lost 2 bases; unmatched junction nucleotides: 6. This CDR3 comprises 16 residues. The CDR3 here is CSARDRDRGGNTEAFF. The CDR3 DNA reads TGCAGTGCTAGAGACCGGGACAGGGGAGGAAACACTGAAGCTTTCTTT.

This clonotype has only a few counts. This chain links TRBV11-2 with TRBJ2-5; D perhaps matches TRBD1 (6 bases). The CDR3 loop spans 13 amino acids. Deletions cut 6 bases from V and 5 bases from J, with 13 bases between. Germline V gene lookup returns CDR1 SGHAT and CDR2 FQNNGV. The CDR3 is CASSLDRLETQYF. DNA for the CDR3: TGTGCCAGCAGTCTAGACAGGTTGGAGACCCAGTACTTC.

This clonotype was detected a few times. This chain uses TRBV7-9 with TRBJ1-1; 8 bases line up with TRBD1. From germline, CDR1 is SEHNR and CDR2 FQNEAQ (reference sequence). The CDR3 loop spans 15 amino acids. V lost 5 bases, J lost 7 bases, and 12 bases stayed unmatched. The CDR3 nucleotides read TGTGCCAGCAGCGCGCCGGGACAGGCTGCCCATGAAGCTTTCTTT. Amino acid sequence: CASSAPGQAAHEAFF.

CDR3 sequence reads: CSASPVGFWDNEQFF. CDR3 coding DNA: TGCAGTGCTTCCCCGGTGGGTTTTTGGGACAATGAGCAGTTCTTC. V is TRBV20-1 and J is TRBJ2-1, with no clear D. In germline, CDR1 is DFQATT, CDR2 SNEGSKA (reference sequence). Trimming cost V 5 bases and J 5 bases, with 19 bases left between them. The CDR3 is 15 amino acids.

This clonotype was picked up a small number of times. This chain uses TRBV4-2 with TRBJ1-4, with D possibly being TRBD1 (5 bases). This CDR3 comprises 15 residues. CDR1 is LGHNA and CDR2 is YNFKEQ in the germline V gene. V lost 4 bases, J lost 5 bases, and 14 bases lay in between. This chain's CDR3 is CASSPLGAANEKLFF. As DNA, the CDR3 is TGTGCCAGCAGCCCCCTCGGGGCAGCGAATGAAAAACTGTTTTTT.

This clonotype was detected only a few times. The J gene is TRBJ2-7, the V gene TRBV10-3; 10 bases match TRBD1. V was clipped by 3 bases and J by 1 base; unmatched bases: 3. The germline gives CDR1 ENHRY, CDR2 SYGVKD. CDR3 length: 15 residues. CDR3 protein: CAISDWTGGSYEQYF. The DNA of the CDR3 is TGTGCCATCAGTGATTGGACAGGGGGTTCCTACGAGCAGTACTTC.

The rearrangement links TRBV28 to TRBJ2-3; no reliable D call. Germline assignment: CDR1 MDHEN and CDR2 SYDVKM. Trimming took off 7 bases at V and 8 bases at J, with 13 bases between the two ends. The CDR3 covers 12 residues. In DNA, the CDR3 is TGTGCCAGCAACCCAGGAATGAGTACGCAGTATTTT. Translation gives CASNPGMSTQYF. Complete variable domain (other parts from reference TRBV28 and TRBJ2-3): DVKVTQSSRYLVKRTGEKVFLECVQDMDHENMFWYRQDPGLGLRLIYFSYDVKMKEKGDIPEGYSVSREKKERFSLILESASTNQTSMYLCASNPGMSTQYFGPGTRLTVL.

This clonotype has a handful of counts. The chain uses TRBV20-1 and TRBJ1-1; D not resolved. Trimming removed 5 bases from V and 5 bases from J, with 15 bases in between. The CDR3 consists of 13 residues. Germline values: CDR1 DFQATT, CDR2 SNEGSKA (reference sequence). In DNA form, the CDR3 reads TGCAGTGCTTTTTCGTATGGGCTTACTGAAGCTTTCTTT. This gives the protein CSAFSYGLTEAFF.

This chain links TRBV4-3 with TRBJ2-6; D ambiguous. This CDR3 has 17 residues. Germline V gene sequence: CDR1 LGHNA, CDR2 YSLEER. V was shortened by 0 bases and J by 0 bases, with 9 bases between the two germline ends. The CDR3 sequence: CASSQEPVGSGANVLTF. For the CDR3, the DNA is TGCGCCAGCAGCCAAGAACCAGTGGGCTCTGGGGCCAACGTCCTGACTTTC.

V gene TRBV3-1 combines with J gene TRBJ2-1; the D is unclear. Trimming shortened V by 1 base and J by 7 bases, and 8 bases separated the two germline ends. CDR1 is LGHDT, CDR2 YNNKEL, per germline (reference sequence). This CDR3 is 13 amino acids long. The CDR3 nucleotides read TGTGCCAGCAGCCAAGTTACCGTTAATGAGCAGTTCTTC. Translating gives CASSQVTVNEQFF.

A few counts support this clonotype. V is TRBV7-2 and J is TRBJ2-7, with D tentatively TRBD1 (6 bases). The CDR3 loop spans 15 amino acids. Germline CDR1 SGHTA, CDR2 FQGNSA. V was pared by 3 bases and J by 3 bases, with 15 bases between. The CDR3 sequence is CASSFRGRGNYEQYF. CDR3 DNA: TGTGCCAGCAGCTTCAGGGGACGGGGCAACTACGAGCAGTACTTC.

This rearrangement joins TRBV9 to TRBJ2-3; 7 bases line up with TRBD2. This CDR3 comprises 15 residues. Germline CDR1 is SGDLS and CDR2 is YYNGEE. The J segment lost 0 bases and the V segment lost 4 bases, leaving 5 bases of the junction unmatched. CDR3 nucleotide sequence: TGTGCCAGCAGCCAACTAGCGACTAGCACAGATACGCAGTATTTT. It codes for CASSQLATSTDTQYF.

Turning to this clonotype: Since the CDR3 does not end with the conserved phenylalanine or tryptophan, this likely comes from a read error. It is unclear where the CDR3 begins or ends on the DNA, so no DNA is shown, and the CDR3 is as TCRdb lists it. V gene TRBV20-1 combines with J gene TRBJ1-1. Germline V gene sequence: CDR1 DFQATT, CDR2 SNEGSKA (reference sequence). The CDR3 is 12 residues long, counting both termini. The chain's CDR3 is CSARLQGIGIGV.

Only a few counts were recorded for this clonotype. V gene TRBV20-1 combines with J gene TRBJ1-5; D not resolved. The germline V gene encodes CDR1 DFQATT and CDR2 SNEGSKA (reference sequence). V dropped 3 bases and J dropped 5 bases, with 17 bases sitting between them. This CDR3 spans 15 amino acids. The CDR3 spells CSASGVGLTYQPQHF. CDR3 bases: TGCAGTGCTAGTGGGGTGGGGTTGACTTATCAGCCCCAGCATTTT.